The 8 T cell receptor beta chains below were found in one sample sequenced in a study of T cells in Graves' hyperthyroidism and ophthalmopathy. Amplification of TCR beta CDR3 regions used RNA as the template. An initial round of RT-PCR targeting the TCR CDR3 relied on the HTBI primer set. Each CDR3 protein is one row after TCRdb ran MiXCR on the multiplex PCR reads. The sample carries about 290,000 distinct CDR3 sequences, around 17% recorded once. The material sequenced was blood. The receptors were sampled from a man younger than 45 with Graves' hyperthyroidism.

At least ten counts were recorded for this clonotype. This rearrangement joins TRBV12-3 or TRBV12-4 to TRBJ2-3; 11 bases line up with TRBD2. J lost 6 bases, V lost 6 bases, and 8 bases had no gene match. This CDR3 spans 15 amino acids. The CDR3 loop reads CASSPGTSGGDTQYF. The DNA for the CDR3 is TGTGCCAGCAGCCCAGGGACTAGCGGAGGGGATACGCAGTATTTT.

This clonotype has at least ten counts. This sequence joins TRBV5-1 and TRBJ2-7; D assignment may be TRBD1 or TRBD2 (6 bases each). Germline CDR1 SGHRS, CDR2 YFSETQ. V gave up 4 bases and J gave up 5 bases, with 22 bases separating them. The CDR3 extends over 16 amino acids. This CDR3 is CASSLPRGRISHEQYF. The DNA of the CDR3 is TGCGCCAGCAGCCTTCCAAGGGGGAGGATAAGTCACGAGCAGTACTTC.

This clonotype was counted at least ten times. The chain uses TRBV7-6 and TRBJ2-1; no clear D gene. This CDR3 has 12 residues. Germline V gives CDR1 SGHVS, CDR2 FNYEAQ. V dropped 5 bases and J dropped 5 bases, with 7 bases sitting between them. CDR3 nucleotide sequence: TGTGCCAGCAGCCAGCAGGACAATGAGCAGTTCTTC. Its translation is CASSQQDNEQFF.

This clonotype was counted at least ten times. The chain joins TRBV28 to TRBJ1-5; D is undetermined. Germline lookup yields CDR1 MDHEN and CDR2 SYDVKM. Trimming stripped 2 bases from V and 6 bases from J, with 8 bases between. The CDR3 contains 13 residues. The DNA of the CDR3 is TGTGCCAGCAGTTTACACAGTGGTCAGCCCCAGCATTTT. As protein: CASSLHSGQPQHF.

Ten or more counts support this clonotype. J is TRBJ2-5 and V is TRBV6-1; possible D gene TRBD2, 6 bases. The V end was cut by 3 bases, the J end by 4 bases, with 9 bases between. The germline V gene has CDR1 MNHNS and CDR2 SASEGT. The CDR3 runs 13 residues. The CDR3 loop is CASSDPGVETQYF. The CDR3, as DNA: TGTGCCAGCAGTGATCCGGGAGTAGAGACCCAGTACTTC.

Comment on this clonotype: Since a much larger clone is just one base distant, this may be a read error. The chain employs TRBV20-1 and TRBJ1-2; TRBD1 is a possible D gene (6 bases). This CDR3 contains 14 residues. The germline CDR1 and CDR2 sequences are DFQATT and SNEGSKA (reference sequence). CDR3 sequence reads: CSASWTVGNYGSTF. The CDR3 DNA reads as TGCAGTGCTTCCTGGACAGTGGGGAACTATGGCTCCACCTTC.

This clonotype showed up many times. The chain couples TRBV11-2 to TRBJ1-4; a weak D match, TRBD1 (6 bases). The CDR3 is 14 amino acids. V lost 5 bases and J 8 bases, leaving 15 bases between the germline ends. CDR1 is SGHAT and CDR2 is FQNNGV in the germline V gene. The CDR3: CASSPRRDTEKLFF. CDR3 nucleotides: TGTGCCAGCAGCCCGAGACGGGACACCGAAAAACTGTTTTTT.

This clonotype was observed at least ten times. J is TRBJ2-1 and V is TRBV11-2; a weak D match, TRBD2 (6 bases). Trimming stripped 4 bases from V and 1 base from J, with 14 bases between. This CDR3 region has 16 residues. CDR1 SGHAT and CDR2 FQNNGV come from the germline V gene. The CDR3 spells CASSSKGGLSYNEQFF. DNA of the CDR3: TGTGCCAGCAGCTCAAAGGGAGGACTGTCCTACAATGAGCAGTTCTTC.